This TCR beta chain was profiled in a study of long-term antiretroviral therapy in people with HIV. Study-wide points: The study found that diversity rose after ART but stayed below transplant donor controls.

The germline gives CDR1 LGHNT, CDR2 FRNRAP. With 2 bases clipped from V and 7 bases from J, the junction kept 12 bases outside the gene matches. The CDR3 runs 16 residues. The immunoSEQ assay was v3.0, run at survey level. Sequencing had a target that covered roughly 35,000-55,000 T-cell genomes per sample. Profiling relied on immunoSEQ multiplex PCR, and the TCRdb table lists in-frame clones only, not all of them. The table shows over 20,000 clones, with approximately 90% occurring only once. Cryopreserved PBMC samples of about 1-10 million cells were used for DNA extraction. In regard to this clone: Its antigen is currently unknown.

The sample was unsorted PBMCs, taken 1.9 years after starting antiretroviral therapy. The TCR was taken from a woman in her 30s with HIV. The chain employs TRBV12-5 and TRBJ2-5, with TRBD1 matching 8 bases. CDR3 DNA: TGTGCTAGTGGTTTGCTTTATGGTCAGGGGGCGGTGACCCAGTACTTC. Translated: CASGLLYGQGAVTQYF.